Below, one TCR beta chain is given with its context. Its cognate antigen has yet to be identified. No base qualities exist here, and no much larger clone lies one base off it. This sample is drawn from a study of blood T cells in healthy people across ages (dated by TCRdb to between 2014 and 2016). Regarding the study in general: Template switching captured roughly one uniquely barcoded TCR beta cDNA molecule per two T cells in model experiments. Using deep sequencing normalized with unique cDNA molecular identifiers, the study measured how TCR beta repertoire diversity changes with age. Four age groups were formed from the donors: young (average approximately 15 years), middle-aged (approximately 41), aged (about 62) and long-lived (roughly 81). To avoid experimental bias, donors of different ages were randomly spread across the sequencing lanes. The study analyzed two additional independent replicas of 1 million unique cDNA reads from the same blood draw for two donors, one aged 18 to 30 and one aged 80 or older.

What the study reported, not specific to this receptor: As age increased, observed TCR beta diversity per million T cells dropped in a roughly linear way, and a significant reduction was already evident by age approximately 40. The long-lived group showed more naive CD4+ T cells, fewer expanded clones and increased TCR diversity than the aged group, suggesting age selection. Observed TCR beta diversity correlated strongly with the percentage of naive T cells measured by flow cytometry. Since profiling was done on bulk unsorted PBMCs, naive and antigen-experienced compartments could not be conclusively compared. The CMV infection status of donors was not known, potentially confounding age-related changes in expanded clonotypes. Estimates of total diversity based on one million sequenced T cells were regarded as lower bounds and as underestimates.

Systemically healthy Caucasian individuals from Russia, approximately 39 in total and aged roughly 6 to 100 years, were included as donors. Approximately 10 milliliters of peripheral blood were collected from each donor into EDTA-treated Vacutainer tubes. Ficoll-Paque density-gradient centrifugation was used to isolate PBMCs, with at least 6.5 million per sample. Trizol reagent was used to extract total RNA from the PBMCs, yielding at least 5.5 micrograms per sample. For every donor, an aliquot of PBMCs went through flow cytometry to measure the percentages of naive CD45RAhigh/CD27high T cells. Libraries were constructed by 5' RACE. These reads were obtained on an Illumina HiSeq 2500. A second PCR of roughly 6 to 12 cycles was run with a J-beta primer mix and a sample-barcoded 5' primer. A template-switch 5' adaptor carrying 12 random nucleotides introduced a unique molecular identifier onto each TCR beta cDNA molecule. At least 2.5 million CDR3-containing paired-end reads were obtained from each sample. First-strand cDNA synthesis was performed from all RNA using the Mint cDNA synthesis kit, with priming by a TRBC-specific oligonucleotide. After uracil-DNA glycosylase treatment, a first 18-cycle PCR used universal primers M1SS and BC2_uni_R on all cDNA. The authors' pipeline ran thus. For normalization, 1 million high-quality reads, each with a distinct molecular identifier, were randomly selected from each sample. Reads sharing molecular identifiers were discarded rather than binned into consensus sequences. MiTCR, run with a Q25 quality threshold and the strictest error-elimination algorithm, handled CDR3 identification, clonotype clustering and error correction. A nonparametric unseen species model with Euler transformation was used to estimate a lower bound on total TCR beta diversity. TCRdb handled the public reads itself, with Q25 trimming in fastp and clone calling in MiXCR, and kept productive beta chains. Rows with one shared CDR3 protein collapse into an entry with the most common genes and DNA. None of the V and J calls come from the authors' own analysis; TCRdb made them. The sample has some 900,000 distinct CDR3 sequences on record, about 44% of them singletons. The top ten constitute roughly an eighth of the sample.

CDR1 and CDR2 are drawn from the germline V gene: SQVTM, ANQGSEA. After removal of 6 bases from V and 3 bases from J, the junction retains 10 bases not matched to a gene. From its cysteine to its phenylalanine, the CDR3 spans 14 amino acids. Only the CDR3 region is kept as DNA, spanning 42 bases read in frame from base 1. The sequence was collected from a man aged 25-40 years in good health. Sample: blood. The V gene is TRBV29-1 and the J gene is TRBJ1-2; a stretch of 7 junction bases matches TRBD1. The CDR3 amino acid sequence is: CSVLPSGTDYGYTF. Here is the DNA: TGCAGCGTACTTCCCTCCGGGACAGACTATGGCTACACCTTC.